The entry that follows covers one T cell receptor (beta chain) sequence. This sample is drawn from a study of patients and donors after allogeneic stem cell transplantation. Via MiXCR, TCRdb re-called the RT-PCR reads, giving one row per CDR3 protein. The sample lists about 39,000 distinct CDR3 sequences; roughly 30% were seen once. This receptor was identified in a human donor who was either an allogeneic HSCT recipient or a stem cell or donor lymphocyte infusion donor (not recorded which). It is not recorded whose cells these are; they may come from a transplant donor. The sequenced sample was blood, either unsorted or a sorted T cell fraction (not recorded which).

The CDR3 is CSVVPGTSAQETQYF. The CDR3, as DNA: TGCAGCGTTGTTCCCGGGACTAGCGCGCAAGAGACCCAGTACTTC. This rearrangement joins TRBV29-1 to TRBJ2-5, with 10 bases lining up with TRBD2. After removal of 4 bases from V and 2 bases from J, the junction contained 7 bases not matched to a gene. Germline V CDR1 and CDR2: SQVTM, ANQGSEA. The CDR3 loop spans 15 amino acids.